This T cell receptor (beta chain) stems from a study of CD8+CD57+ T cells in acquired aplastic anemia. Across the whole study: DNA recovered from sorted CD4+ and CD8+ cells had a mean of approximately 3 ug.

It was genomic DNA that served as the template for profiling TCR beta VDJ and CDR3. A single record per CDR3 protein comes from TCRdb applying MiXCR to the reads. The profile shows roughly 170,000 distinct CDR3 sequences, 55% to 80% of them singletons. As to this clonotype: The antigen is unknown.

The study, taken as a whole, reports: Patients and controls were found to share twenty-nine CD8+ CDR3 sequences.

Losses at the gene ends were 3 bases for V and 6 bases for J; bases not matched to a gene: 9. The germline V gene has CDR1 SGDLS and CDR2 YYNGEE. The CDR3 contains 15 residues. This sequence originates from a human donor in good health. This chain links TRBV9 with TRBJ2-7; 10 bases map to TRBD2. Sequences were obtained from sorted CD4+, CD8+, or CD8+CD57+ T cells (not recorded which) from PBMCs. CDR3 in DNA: TGTGCCAGCAGCGGATCTACTAGCGGGACAAGCGAGCAGTACTTC. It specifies CASSGSTSGTSEQYF.